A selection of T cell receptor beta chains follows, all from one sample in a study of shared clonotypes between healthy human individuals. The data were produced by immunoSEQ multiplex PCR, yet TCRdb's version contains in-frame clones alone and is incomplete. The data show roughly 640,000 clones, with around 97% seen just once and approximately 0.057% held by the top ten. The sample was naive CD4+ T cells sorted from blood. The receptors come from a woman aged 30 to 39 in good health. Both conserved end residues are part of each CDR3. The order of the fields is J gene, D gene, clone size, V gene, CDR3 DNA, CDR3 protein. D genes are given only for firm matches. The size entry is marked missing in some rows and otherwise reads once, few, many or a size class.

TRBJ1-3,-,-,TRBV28,TGTGCCAGCGCTGGTTGGTCGCGGGGAAACACCATATATTTT,CASAGWSRGNTIYF
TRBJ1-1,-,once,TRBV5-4,TGTGCCAGCAGCCTCCGGGGGTGGGCCAAGGAAGCTTTCTTT,CASSLRGWAKEAFF
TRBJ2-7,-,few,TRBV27,TGTGCCAGCAGTTTAGGTGACCGACGGCGGGCTATCTACGAGCAGTACTTC,CASSLGDRRRAIYEQYF
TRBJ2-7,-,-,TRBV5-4,TGTGCCAGCAGCTCCGGAAGGGGGGAAGGCTCCTACGAGCAGTACTTC,CASSSGRGEGSYEQYF
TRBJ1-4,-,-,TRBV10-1,TGCGCCAGCAGTGAAAGGACTAATGAAAAACTGTTTTTT,CASSERTNEKLFF
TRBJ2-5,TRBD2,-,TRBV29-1,TGCAGCGTTGACCCTTGGGCGGGAGCAAACCAAGAGACCCAGTACTTC,CSVDPWAGANQETQYF
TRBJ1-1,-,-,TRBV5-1,TGCGCCAGCAGCTTGTGGGGCAGCATGAACACTGAAGCTTTCTTT,CASSLWGSMNTEAFF
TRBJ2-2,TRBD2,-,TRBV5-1,TGCGCCAGCAGCTTGGGTATGGGACTAGTCGCCGGGGAGCTGTTTTTT,CASSLGMGLVAGELFF
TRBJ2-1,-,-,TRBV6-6,TGTGCCAGCAGTTACGGAGAACACCTCTACAATGAGCAGTTCTTC,CASSYGEHLYNEQFF
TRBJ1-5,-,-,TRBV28,TGTGCCAGCACCGTACCAGGGTACAATCAGCCCCAGCATTTT,CASTVPGYNQPQHF
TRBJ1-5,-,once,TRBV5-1,TGCGCCAGCAGCTTGGTCGGTAGCAGCAATCAGCCCCAGCATTTT,CASSLVGSSNQPQHF
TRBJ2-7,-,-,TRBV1,TGCACCAGCAGCCAAGATACTCAGGGGGCGTACGAGCAGTACTTC,CTSSQDTQGAYEQYF